This T cell receptor (beta chain) was found in a study of blood T cell repertoires in COVID-19. Original methodology: The assay estimated nucleated cells by amplifying reference gene primers. TCRdb's table, derived via immunoSEQ multiplex PCR, lists solely in-frame clones and lacks some. V, J and clone size were drawn from that table, and D and trimming were deduced from the DNA. This repertoire shows 85,000 to 90,000 clones, 75% to 90% found once; its top ten account for more than 0.85%. The material sequenced was peripheral blood. The receptor's source is a human donor in a cohort sampled during active COVID-19.

The CDR3: CASSPRRGGAYQETQYF. The CDR3 DNA is TGTGCCAGCAGCCCGCGTAGGGGAGGGGCATACCAAGAGACCCAGTACTTC. The rearrangement links TRBV7-9 to TRBJ2-5, with 7 bases matching TRBD2. V lost 5 bases and J lost 0; bases outside the gene matches: 12. CDR3 length: 17 amino acids. CDR1 is SEHNR and CDR2 is FQNEAQ in the germline V gene (reference sequence).